This TCR beta chain emerged from a study of T cell changes during pregnancy in multiple sclerosis. Germline CDR1 is SQVTM and CDR2 is ANQGSEA. V dropped 7 bases and J dropped 3 bases, with 18 bases sitting between them. CDR3 size: 15 residues. Some clones are missing from TCRdb's copy, which holds only in-frame ones; the method was immunoSEQ multiplex PCR. The data contain about 26,000 clones, 89% of them singletons. The chain recombines TRBV29-1 with TRBJ2-2; D gene uncertain. This receptor was identified in a female donor with multiple sclerosis, enrolled in a pregnancy study. Sequencing used CD8+ T cells from peripheral blood mononuclear cells, obtained in the second trimester of pregnancy. CDR3: CSADAGSQDTGELFF. The DNA of the CDR3 is TGCAGCGCTGATGCAGGTTCTCAAGACACCGGGGAGCTGTTTTTT.